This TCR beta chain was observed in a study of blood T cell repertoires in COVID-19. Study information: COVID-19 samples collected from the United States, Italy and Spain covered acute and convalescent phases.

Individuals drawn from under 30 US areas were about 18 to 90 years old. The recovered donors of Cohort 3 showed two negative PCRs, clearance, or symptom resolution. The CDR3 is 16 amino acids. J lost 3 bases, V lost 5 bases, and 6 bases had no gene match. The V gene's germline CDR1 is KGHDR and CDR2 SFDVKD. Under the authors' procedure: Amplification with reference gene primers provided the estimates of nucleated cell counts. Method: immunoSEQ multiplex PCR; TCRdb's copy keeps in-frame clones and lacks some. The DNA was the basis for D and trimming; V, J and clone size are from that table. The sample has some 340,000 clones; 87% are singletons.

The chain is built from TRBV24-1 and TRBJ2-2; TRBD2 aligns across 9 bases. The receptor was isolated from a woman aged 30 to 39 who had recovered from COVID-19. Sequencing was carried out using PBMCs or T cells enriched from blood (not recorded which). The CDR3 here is CATSVLAGFDTGELFF. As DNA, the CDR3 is TGTGCCACCAGTGTGCTAGCGGGGTTCGACACCGGGGAGCTGTTTTTT.